The 25 T cell receptor beta chains in this list originate from one sample, sequenced in a study of cytomegalovirus exposure and HLA in healthy donors. The PCR contained 60 Vbeta and 13 Jbeta primers. The repertoire was sequenced with immunoSEQ multiplex PCR; TCRdb's copy has only in-frame clones and lacks some. This table lists around 50,000 clones. The sample was PBMCs. The source of these receptors is a woman between 35 and 50 years old in good health and CMV-seronegative.

The V and J genes are TRBV5-6 and TRBJ2-3, with D unresolved. The germline CDR1 and CDR2 sequences are SGHDT and YYEEEE. CDR3 length: 12 residues. Trimming removed 0 bases at V and 6 bases at J, with 5 bases between. CDR3 protein: CASSLARDTQYF. CDR3 coding DNA: TGTGCCAGCAGCTTGGCTCGGGATACGCAGTATTTT. Complete variable domain (other parts from reference TRBV5-6 and TRBJ2-3): DAGVTQSPTHLIKTRGQQVTLRCSPKSGHDTVSWYQQALGQGPQFIFQYYEEEERQRGNFPDRFSGHQFPNYSSELNVNALLLGDSALYLCASSLARDTQYFGPGTRLTVL.

The chain is built from TRBV2 and TRBJ2-7; D uncertain. V lost 9 bases and J lost 2, with 8 bases in between. CDR1 is SNHLY and CDR2 is FYNNEI in the germline V gene. The CDR3 is made up of 11 amino acids. In nucleotides, the CDR3 is TGTGCCAGTAAAGAGGCCTACGAGCAGTACTTC. It is translated as CASKEAYEQYF.

This CDR3 is CASSSPGHLRETQYF. CDR3 in DNA: TGTGCCAGCAGCTCACCGGGACACCTGCGGGAGACCCAGTACTTC. The genes are TRBV7-6 and TRBJ2-5; a possible D gene is TRBD1 (6 bases). Between the trimmed V and J ends, which lost 4 bases and 5 bases, there was a span of 17 bases. Germline CDR1 SGHVS, CDR2 FNYEAQ. The length of the CDR3 is 15 residues. Full variable domain (rest looked up from reference TRBV7-6 and TRBJ2-5): GAGVSQSPRYKVTKRGQDVALRCDPISGHVSLYWYRQALGQGPEFLTYFNYEAQQDKSGLPNDRFSAERPEGSISTLTIQRTEQRDSAMYRCASSSPGHLRETQYFGPGTRLLVL.

The V gene is TRBV30, the J gene TRBJ2-1; D perhaps matches TRBD2 (5 bases). The CDR3 totals 12 residues. Germline CDR1 is GTSNPN and CDR2 is SVGIG (reference sequence). V was trimmed by 2 bases and J by 10 bases, leaving 12 bases between them. The CDR3 DNA follows: TGTGCCTGGAGTTCCACCCCGGGGGAGCAGTTCTTC. This gives the protein CAWSSTPGEQFF. Full variable domain (missing parts from reference TRBV30 and TRBJ2-1): SQTIHQWPATLVQPVGSPLSLECTVEGTSNPNLYWYRQAAGRGLQLLFYSVGIGQISSEVPQNLSASRPQDRQFILSSKKLLLSDSGFYLCAWSSTPGEQFFGPGTRLTVL.

The chain recombines TRBV7-2 with TRBJ1-2; perhaps TRBD1 as D (5 bases). The CDR3 covers 13 residues. Germline assignment: CDR1 SGHTA and CDR2 FQGNSA. Trimming stripped 1 base from V and 7 bases from J, with 10 bases between. This chain's CDR3 is CASSLDRTTGYTF. CDR3 bases: TGTGCCAGCAGCTTAGACAGGACGACTGGCTACACCTTC.

CDR3 in DNA: TGTGCCAGCAGTTTCGGTAGCGGGAGTTACGAGCAGTACTTC. Protein product: CASSFGSGSYEQYF. The chain couples TRBV6-5 to TRBJ2-5, with 9 positions matching TRBD2. The DNA end favors TRBJ2-7, so the J call may be wrong. Germline CDR1 reads MNHEY; CDR2 reads SVGAGI. CDR3 length: 14 residues.

The V call is TRBV6-1, the J call TRBJ1-1; TRBD1 matches at 11 bases. With 4 bases clipped from V and 4 bases from J, the junction kept 8 bases outside the gene matches. There are 16 residues in the CDR3. Germline V CDR1 and CDR2: MNHNS, SASEGT. This CDR3 is CASSAQIGTGGTEAFF. CDR3 coding DNA: TGTGCCAGCAGTGCCCAAATCGGGACAGGGGGCACTGAAGCTTTCTTT.

The chain couples TRBV29-1 to TRBJ2-3; TRBD2 matches at 8 bases. In germline, CDR1 is SQVTM, CDR2 ANQGSEA. CDR3 length: 14 residues. V lost 4 bases and J lost 2; bases outside the gene matches: 5. For the CDR3, the DNA is TGCAGCGTTGGATTAGCGGGGAACACAGATACGCAGTATTTT. Translated, it gives CSVGLAGNTDTQYF.

This chain uses TRBV7-6 with TRBJ2-1; the D is unclear. With 3 bases removed from V and 3 bases from J, the gap between germline ends came to 9 bases. Germline V gene sequence: CDR1 SGHVS, CDR2 FNYEAQ. This CDR3 is built from 14 residues. The CDR3 region is CASSFLGLYNEQFF. CDR3 sequence (DNA): TGTGCCAGCAGCTTTCTTGGGCTCTACAATGAGCAGTTCTTC.

In DNA form, the CDR3 reads TGCGCCAGCAGCCTAACAACAGGCAACACTGAAGCTTTCTTT. Its protein product is CASSLTTGNTEAFF. The rearrangement uses TRBV5-1 and TRBJ1-1, with D maybe TRBD1 (5 bases). Trimming pared 4 bases from V and 2 bases from J, leaving 12 bases between. Per the germline V gene, CDR1 is SGHRS and CDR2 is YFSETQ. The CDR3 is 14 residues long.

The gene calls are TRBV5-6 and TRBJ2-1, with TRBD2 matching over 7 bases. The germline V gene encodes CDR1 SGHDT and CDR2 YYEEEE. J gave up 13 bases and V 3 bases, and 10 bases lay outside the gene matches. The CDR3 totals 13 residues. The CDR3 loop is CASSSTPSGPQFF. The CDR3, as DNA: TGTGCCAGCAGCTCTACCCCTAGCGGCCCCCAGTTCTTC.

The rearrangement uses TRBV2 and TRBJ1-2, with 8 bases identical to TRBD1. Germline loops: CDR1 SNHLY, CDR2 FYNNEI. V lost 6 bases to trimming and J lost 8 bases; unmatched junction nucleotides: 5. The CDR3 sequence is 12 residues long. The CDR3 DNA follows: TGTGCCAGCAGGATGGACAGGGAAGGCTACACCTTC. Its protein is CASRMDREGYTF.

With regard to this clone: This specimen includes other DNA sequences encoding the same CDR3. This sequence joins TRBV20-1 and TRBJ2-5; D gene ambiguous. Germline CDR1 is DFQATT and CDR2 is SNEGSKA (reference sequence). V was trimmed by 3 bases and J by 2 bases, leaving 4 bases between them. This CDR3 region has 11 residues. The CDR3 loop reads CSARLQETQYF. CDR3 DNA: TGCAGTGCTAGGTTACAAGAGACCCAGTACTTC.

This rearrangement joins TRBV5-1 to TRBJ1-1; TRBD1 is a possible D gene (6 bases). Germline V lookup: CDR1 SGHRS, CDR2 YFSETQ. The CDR3 totals 13 residues. V lost 0 bases to trimming and J lost 11 bases, with 14 bases between them. CDR3 sequence reads: CASSLGGREVAFF. For the CDR3, the DNA is TGCGCCAGCAGCTTGGGGGGGCGAGAAGTTGCTTTCTTT. Variable domain in full (rest from reference TRBV5-1 and TRBJ1-1): KAGVTQTPRYLIKTRGQQVTLSCSPISGHRSVSWYQQTPGQGLQFLFEYFSETQRNKGNFPGRFSGRQFSNSRSEMNVSTLELGDSALYLCASSLGGREVAFFGQGTRLTVV.

The rearrangement links TRBV30 to TRBJ2-5; perhaps TRBD1 as D (6 bases). The J call may not be correct, given that the DNA end is closer to TRBJ2-7. Germline CDR1 is GTSNPN and CDR2 is SVGIG (reference sequence). The CDR3 sequence is 18 residues long. This chain's CDR3 is CAWSVGRVTGLFSYEQYF. CDR3 in DNA: TGTGCCTGGAGTGTTGGCCGCGTTACAGGGCTGTTCTCCTACGAGCAGTACTTC.

The genes are TRBV19 and TRBJ2-5, with 12 nucleotides matching TRBD2. The CDR3 extends over 17 amino acids. V was clipped by 5 bases and J by 4 bases; unmatched bases: 11. Germline loops: CDR1 LNHDA, CDR2 SQIVND (reference sequence). The CDR3: CASSLGTSGWIGETQYF. CDR3 bases: TGTGCCAGTAGTCTCGGGACTAGCGGGTGGATAGGAGAGACCCAGTACTTC.

The rearrangement uses TRBV5-6 and TRBJ1-5; a possible D gene is TRBD1 (6 bases). Trimming left V 4 bases short and J 2 bases short, with 13 bases between. Germline V gives CDR1 SGHDT, CDR2 YYEEEE. CDR3 length: 15 amino acids. Written as DNA, the CDR3 is TGTGCCAGCAGCCTAGGGGCAGGGGGCAATCAGCCCCAGCATTTT. Translation gives CASSLGAGGNQPQHF.

The CDR3 bases are TGTGCCAGCAGCTCACTGACAGAGAACACTGAAGCTTTCTTT. Amino acids: CASSSLTENTEAFF. The J gene is TRBJ1-1, the V gene TRBV5-6, with a possible D match to TRBD1 (5 bases). The germline V gene has CDR1 SGHDT and CDR2 YYEEEE. The CDR3 is made up of 14 amino acids. Trimming cost V 3 bases and J 1 base, with 10 bases left between them.

The chain couples TRBV28 to TRBJ2-1, with 7 bases identical to TRBD2. V lost 4 bases and J lost 6; bases outside the gene matches: 6. This CDR3 comprises 14 residues. Germline V lookup: CDR1 MDHEN, CDR2 SYDVKM. The chain's CDR3 is CASSSLGGVNEQFF. The CDR3 nucleotides read TGTGCCAGCAGTTCCCTGGGGGGGGTCAATGAGCAGTTCTTC.

The chain uses TRBV10-3 and TRBJ1-1; 8 nucleotides agree with TRBD1. The CDR3 extends over 12 amino acids. Trimming at V came to 6 bases and at J to 6 bases, leaving 3 bases not matched to a gene. CDR1 is ENHRY and CDR2 is SYGVKD in the germline V gene. The DNA for the CDR3 is TGTGCCATCAGCCTGACAGGGGCTGAAGCTTTCTTT. It is translated as CAISLTGAEAFF.

The chain carries TRBV6-5 and TRBJ1-2; D gene uncertain. Deletions cut 0 bases from V and 8 bases from J, with 13 bases between. The V gene's germline CDR1 is MNHEY and CDR2 SVGAGI. The CDR3 has 14 amino acids. The CDR3 region is CASSYSIGDGGYTF. CDR3 nucleotide sequence: TGTGCCAGCAGTTACTCGATCGGGGATGGGGGCTACACCTTC.

This chain links TRBV7-3 with TRBJ1-2, with D maybe TRBD1 (5 bases). The CDR3 spans 16 residues. V lost 1 base to trimming and J lost 5 bases, with 17 bases between them. Germline CDR1 reads SGHTA; CDR2 reads FQGTGA. The CDR3 region has the DNA TGTGCCAGCAGCTTAAACCCGGGGGGGGAAGGGTATGGCTACACCTTC. Translation: CASSLNPGGEGYGYTF.

The V and J genes are TRBV9 and TRBJ1-6; 8 bases fit TRBD1. The CDR3 is 16 amino acids. With V trimmed by 2 bases and J by 9 bases, 10 bases remained unmatched. Germline loops: CDR1 SGDLS, CDR2 YYNGEE. CDR3 sequence reads: CASSVFEDRESSPLHF. Written as DNA, the CDR3 is TGTGCCAGCAGCGTCTTTGAGGACAGGGAGAGTTCACCCCTCCACTTT. The variable domain in full, completed from reference TRBV9 and TRBJ1-6, reads DSGVTQTPKHLITATGQRVTLRCSPRSGDLSVYWYQQSLDQGLQFLIQYYNGEERAKGNILERFSAQQFPDLHSELNLSSLELGDSALYFCASSVFEDRESSPLHFGNGTRLTVT.

V is TRBV7-6 and J is TRBJ2-7; possibly TRBD2 for D (5 bases). This CDR3 has 15 amino acids. From germline, CDR1 is SGHVS and CDR2 FNYEAQ. The ends were cut back, 5 bases at V and 5 bases at J, with 19 bases in the middle. This chain's CDR3 is CASSPRGQPADEQYF. The CDR3 DNA sequence: TGTGCCAGCAGCCCTAGAGGGCAGCCCGCCGACGAGCAGTACTTC.

The chain employs TRBV29-1 and TRBJ1-2; D unclear. CDR3 length: 13 amino acids. CDR1 is SQVTM, CDR2 ANQGSEA, per germline. Trimming pared 0 bases from V and 8 bases from J, leaving 13 bases between. The CDR3 sequence: CSVEDLPSGGYTF. The CDR3, as DNA: TGCAGCGTTGAAGATCTCCCAAGTGGCGGCTACACCTTC.